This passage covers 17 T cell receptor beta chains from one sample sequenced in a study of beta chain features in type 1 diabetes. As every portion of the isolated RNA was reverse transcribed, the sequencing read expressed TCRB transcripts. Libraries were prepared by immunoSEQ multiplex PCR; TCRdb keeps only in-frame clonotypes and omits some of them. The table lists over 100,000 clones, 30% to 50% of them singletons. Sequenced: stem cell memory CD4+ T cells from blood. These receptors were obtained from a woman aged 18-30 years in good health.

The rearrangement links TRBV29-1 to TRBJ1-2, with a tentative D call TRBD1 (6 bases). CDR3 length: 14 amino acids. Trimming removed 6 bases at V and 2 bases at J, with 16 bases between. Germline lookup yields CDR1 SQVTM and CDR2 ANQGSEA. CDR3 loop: CSVSVTGINYGYTF. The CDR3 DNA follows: TGCAGCGTCTCAGTTACAGGGATAAACTATGGCTACACCTTC.

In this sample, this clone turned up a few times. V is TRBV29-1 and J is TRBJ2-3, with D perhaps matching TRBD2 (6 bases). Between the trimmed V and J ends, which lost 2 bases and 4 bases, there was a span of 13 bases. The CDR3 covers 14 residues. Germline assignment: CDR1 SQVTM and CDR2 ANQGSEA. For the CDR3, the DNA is TGCAGCGTTGAACCTAGCGAGAAGGCAGATACGCAGTATTTT. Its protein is CSVEPSEKADTQYF.

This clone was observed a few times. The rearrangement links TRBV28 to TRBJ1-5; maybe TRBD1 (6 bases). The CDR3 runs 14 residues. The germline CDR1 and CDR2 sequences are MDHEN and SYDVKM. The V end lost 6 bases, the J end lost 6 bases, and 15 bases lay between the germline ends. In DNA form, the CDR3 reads TGTGCCAGCAGCCCGGGGGGGGCCGTTCAGCCCCAGCATTTT. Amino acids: CASSPGGAVQPQHF.

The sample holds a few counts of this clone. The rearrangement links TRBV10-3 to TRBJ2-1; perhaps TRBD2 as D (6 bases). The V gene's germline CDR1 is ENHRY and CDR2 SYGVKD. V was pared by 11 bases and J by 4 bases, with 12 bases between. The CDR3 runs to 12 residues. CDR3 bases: TGTGCCTATGGCGGGAATTACAATGAGCAGTTCTTC. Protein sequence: CAYGGNYNEQFF.

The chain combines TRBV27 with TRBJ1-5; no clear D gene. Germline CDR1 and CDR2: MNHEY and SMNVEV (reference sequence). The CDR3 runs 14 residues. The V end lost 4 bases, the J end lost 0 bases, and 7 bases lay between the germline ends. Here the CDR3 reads CASSSRYSNQPQHF. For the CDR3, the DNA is TGTGCCAGCAGTTCCCGGTATAGCAATCAGCCCCAGCATTTT.

CDR3 DNA: TGTGCCAGCAGTTTAGGAGGGAATAGCAATCAGCCCCAGCATTTT. Protein product: CASSLGGNSNQPQHF. The chain is built from TRBV28 and TRBJ1-5; D not certain. Between the trimmed V and J ends, which lost 2 bases and 0 bases, there was a span of 8 bases. This CDR3 is built from 15 residues. Per germline, CDR1 MDHEN and CDR2 SYDVKM.

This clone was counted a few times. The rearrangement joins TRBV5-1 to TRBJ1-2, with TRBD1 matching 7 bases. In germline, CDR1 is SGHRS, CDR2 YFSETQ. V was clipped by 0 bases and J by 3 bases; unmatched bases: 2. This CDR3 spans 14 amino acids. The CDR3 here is CASSLGDSYYGYTF. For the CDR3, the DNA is TGCGCCAGCAGCTTGGGGGACAGCTACTATGGCTACACCTTC.

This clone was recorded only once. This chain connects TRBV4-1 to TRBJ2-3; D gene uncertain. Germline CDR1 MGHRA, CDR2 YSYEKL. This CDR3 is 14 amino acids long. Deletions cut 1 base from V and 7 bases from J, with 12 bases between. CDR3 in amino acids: CASSQAYRDHTQYF. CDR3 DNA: TGCGCCAGCAGCCAAGCGTACAGAGACCATACGCAGTATTTT.

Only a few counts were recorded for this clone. CDR3 nucleotides: TGTGCCAGCACCAATCCAACTAGCGGTCTCTACAATGAGCAGTTCTTC. Translating gives CASTNPTSGLYNEQFF. This chain connects TRBV7-9 to TRBJ2-1; TRBD2 agrees at 8 bases. With V trimmed by 7 bases and J by 3 bases, 11 bases remained unmatched. Germline CDR1 reads SEHNR; CDR2 reads FQNEAQ (reference sequence). CDR3 length: 16 amino acids.

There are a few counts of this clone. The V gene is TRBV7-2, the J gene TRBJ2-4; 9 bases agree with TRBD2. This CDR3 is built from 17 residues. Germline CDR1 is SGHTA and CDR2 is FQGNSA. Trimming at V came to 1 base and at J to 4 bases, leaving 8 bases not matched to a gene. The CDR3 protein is CASSLEGSGGTKNIQYF. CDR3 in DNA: TGTGCCAGCAGCTTAGAAGGTAGCGGGGGTACAAAAAACATTCAGTACTTC. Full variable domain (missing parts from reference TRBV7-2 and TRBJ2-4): GAGVSQSPSNKVTEKGKDVELRCDPISGHTALYWYRQSLGQGLEFLIYFQGNSAPDKSGLPSDRFSAERTGGSVSTLTIQRTQQEDSAVYLCASSLEGSGGTKNIQYFGAGTRLSVL.

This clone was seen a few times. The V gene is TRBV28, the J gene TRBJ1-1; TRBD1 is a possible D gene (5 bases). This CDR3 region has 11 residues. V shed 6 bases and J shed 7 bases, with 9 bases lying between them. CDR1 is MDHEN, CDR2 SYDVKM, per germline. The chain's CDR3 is CASSGTIEAFF. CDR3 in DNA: TGTGCCAGCAGCGGGACTATTGAAGCTTTCTTT.

The CDR3 is CASSLDRGWGTEAFF. CDR3 in DNA: TGTGCCAGCAGCTTGGATCGGGGATGGGGCACTGAAGCTTTCTTT. This rearrangement joins TRBV7-2 to TRBJ1-1; the D is unclear. The V gene lost 3 bases and the J gene lost 4 bases, with 15 bases spanning the gap. The CDR3 is 15 residues long. In germline, CDR1 is SGHTA, CDR2 FQGNSA.

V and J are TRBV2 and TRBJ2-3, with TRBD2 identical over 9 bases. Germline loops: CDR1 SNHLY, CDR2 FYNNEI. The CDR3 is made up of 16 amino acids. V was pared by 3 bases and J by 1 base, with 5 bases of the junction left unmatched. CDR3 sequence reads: CASSDDSGGRTDTQYF. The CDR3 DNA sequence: TGTGCCAGCAGTGATGATAGCGGGGGACGCACAGATACGCAGTATTTT.

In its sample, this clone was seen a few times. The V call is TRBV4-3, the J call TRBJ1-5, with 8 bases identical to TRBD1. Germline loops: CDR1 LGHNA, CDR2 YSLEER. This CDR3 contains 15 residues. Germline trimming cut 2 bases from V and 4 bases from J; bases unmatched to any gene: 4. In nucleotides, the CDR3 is TGCGCCAGCAGCCAAAGGCAGGGGGCGAATCAGCCCCAGCATTTT. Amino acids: CASSQRQGANQPQHF.

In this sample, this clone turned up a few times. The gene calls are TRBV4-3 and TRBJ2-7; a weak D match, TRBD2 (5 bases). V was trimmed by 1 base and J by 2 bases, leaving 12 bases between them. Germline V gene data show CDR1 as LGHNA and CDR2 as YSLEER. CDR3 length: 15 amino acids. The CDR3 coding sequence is TGCGCCAGCAGCCAAGGGCTAGTGAGGGCCTACGAGCAGTACTTC. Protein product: CASSQGLVRAYEQYF.

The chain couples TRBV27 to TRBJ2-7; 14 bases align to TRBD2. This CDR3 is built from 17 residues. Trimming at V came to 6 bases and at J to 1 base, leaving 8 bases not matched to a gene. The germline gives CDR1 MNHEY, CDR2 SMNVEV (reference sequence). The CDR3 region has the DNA TGTGCCAGCAGGGGACTAGCGGGAGTCATCCCTTCCTACGAGCAGTACTTC. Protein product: CASRGLAGVIPSYEQYF.

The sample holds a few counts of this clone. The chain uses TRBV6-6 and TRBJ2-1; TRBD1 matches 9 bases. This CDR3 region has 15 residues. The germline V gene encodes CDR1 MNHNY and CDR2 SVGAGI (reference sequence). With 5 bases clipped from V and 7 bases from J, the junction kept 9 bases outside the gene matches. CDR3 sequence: CASSRGQGGVNEQFF. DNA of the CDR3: TGTGCCAGCAGTCGGGGACAGGGAGGGGTGAATGAGCAGTTCTTC.